Presented here are 5 T cell receptor beta chains from one specimen sequenced in a study of blood T cell repertoires in COVID-19 (dated by TCRdb to 2020 to 2021). The library was generated by the immunoSEQ multiplex PCR assay. Sourced from immuneACCESS, this table was stored by TCRdb with only in-frame sequences that have V and J called. A share of the clones is absent; for the studies checked, an unresolved V gene accounts for under half, and the remainder has no known explanation. The table for this sample lists under 200,000 clones; around 77% of them were counted only once. Together, the top ten hold 6.5% to 7% of the sample. The sequenced material came from peripheral blood. These receptors were collected from a man between 65 and 85 years old with active or convalescent COVID-19.

This rearrangement joins TRBV11-2 to TRBJ2-1; 16 positions agree with TRBD2. Germline CDR1 reads SGHAT; CDR2 reads FQNNGV. The CDR3 is 16 residues long. V shed 6 bases, J shed 10 bases, and the junction held 9 bases outside the gene matches. CDR3 residues: CASRKTGTSGRGEQFF. The CDR3 bases are TGTGCCAGCAGGAAAACCGGGACTAGCGGGAGGGGCGAGCAGTTCTTC.

Only a few counts were recorded for this clone. The genes are TRBV30 and TRBJ1-6; D not resolved. Trimming removed 2 bases from V and 9 bases from J, with 14 bases in between. In germline, CDR1 is GTSNPN, CDR2 SVGIG (reference sequence). The CDR3 spans 14 residues. In DNA, the CDR3 is TGTGCCTGGAGTCCGGATAGCCTTCCTTCACCCCTCCACTTT. This codes for CAWSPDSLPSPLHF.

This clone was detected a few times. CDR3 DNA: TGTGCCAGCAGCACCGCGGGGGTTCAAAAGCAGTTCTTC. Its translation is CASSTAGVQKQFF. V and J are TRBV7-2 and TRBJ2-1; TRBD2 agrees at 7 bases. In germline, CDR1 is SGHTA, CDR2 FQGNSA. V dropped 5 bases and J dropped 11; count of bases not matched to a gene: 9. The CDR3 is made up of 13 amino acids.

The chain has TRBV2 and TRBJ2-7, with a possible D match to TRBD2 (5 bases). V lost 1 base, J lost 6 bases, and 13 bases lay in between. The CDR3 is made up of 14 amino acids. Germline V gene sequence: CDR1 SNHLY, CDR2 FYNNEI. The CDR3 DNA reads as TGTGCCAGCAGTGAAGTCTGGGAAGAGGGCGAGCAGTACTTC. It is translated as CASSEVWEEGEQYF.

This chain uses TRBV2 with TRBJ1-6, with D perhaps TRBD1 (6 bases). The CDR3 contains 14 residues. V was clipped by 7 bases and J by 0 bases, with 7 bases between them. Per germline, CDR1 SNHLY and CDR2 FYNNEI. The DNA for the CDR3 is TGTGCCAGCAACAGGGACTCCTATAATTCACCCCTCCACTTT. This codes for CASNRDSYNSPLHF.